This T cell receptor beta chain was observed in a study of OX40 agonist ivuxolimab in advanced cancers. Study context: Patients enrolled in dose escalation were diagnosed with hepatocellular carcinoma, melanoma, renal cell or head and neck cancer. Males comprised 82.7% of the group, whose mean age was approximately 61 years (range about 20 to 85).

Study-wide results and limits: Partly responding patients at 0.1-3.0 mg/kg showed some of the smallest clonal expansion.

Patients who had autoimmune disease history or got systemic immunosuppression were left out. This CDR3 spans 12 amino acids. Germline V lookup: CDR1 SGHRS, CDR2 YFSETQ. This table comes from immunoSEQ multiplex PCR, and its TCRdb copy is limited to in-frame clones, with some not included. The repertoire holds 70,000 to 80,000 clones, with roughly 86% as singletons. With regard to this clone: Its matching antigen is unknown. One end of the junction fails to match germline, which may point to a read error.

The J gene is TRBJ1-6, the V gene TRBV5-1; the D is unclear. The sequencing here drew on CD4+ or CD8+ T cells sorted from blood, taken in a trial of the OX40 agonist ivuxolimab. The clonotype comes from an adult with an advanced solid tumor such as melanoma, head and neck, liver or kidney cancer. The CDR3, as DNA: TGTGCCAGCAAAGGTTTTGATTCACCCCTCCACTTT. Its translation is CASKGFDSPLHF.